These T cell receptor beta chains were read from a single sample in a study of T cells in Graves' hyperthyroidism and ophthalmopathy. From the multiplex PCR reads, TCRdb called clonotypes with MiXCR, one entry per CDR3 protein. The repertoire includes 300,000 to 500,000 distinct CDR3 sequences, about an eighth of them detected once, and 25% to 30% sits in the top ten. The material sequenced was blood. These receptors were collected from a middle-aged man with Graves' ophthalmopathy. CDR3s include the opening cysteine and the closing phenylalanine or tryptophan. D genes are given only for firm matches. Rows give clone size only sometimes, using once, few, many, or a class for an expanded clone.

V gene,D gene,clone size,J gene,CDR3 protein,CDR3 DNA
TRBV6-6,NA,few,TRBJ1-1,CASSYSISLGRAFF,TGTGCCAGCAGTTACTCGATTTCCCTCGGGAGAGCTTTCTTT
TRBV20-1,TRBD2,NA,TRBJ2-2,CSAPFPGLAANTGELFF,TGCAGTGCTCCATTTCCCGGACTAGCAGCGAACACCGGGGAGCTGTTTTTT
TRBV3-1,NA,many,TRBJ1-3,CASSQERGLVGNTIYF,TGTGCCAGCAGCCAAGAAAGGGGCCTGGTCGGAAACACCATATATTTT
TRBV6-5,TRBD2,many,TRBJ2-1,CASSYSASRTRNNEQFF,TGTGCCAGCAGTTACTCGGCATCTAGGACTAGGAACAATGAGCAGTTCTTC
TRBV7-6,TRBD1,few,TRBJ1-6,CASSLEFDSGTGDYNSPLHF,TGTGCCAGCAGCTTAGAGTTCGACTCCGGGACAGGAGATTATAATTCACCCCTCCACTTT
TRBV7-8,TRBD1,many,TRBJ1-2,CASSPRTGGNYGYTF,TGTGCCAGCAGCCCCCGGACAGGGGGAAACTATGGCTACACCTTC
TRBV24-1,TRBD1,few,TRBJ2-5,CATSDTDRVTQYF,TGTGCCACCAGTGACACGGACAGGGTGACCCAGTACTTC
TRBV5-6,NA,NA,TRBJ2-1,CASSWTAFGTPYNEQFF,TGTGCCAGCAGCTGGACGGCTTTTGGGACACCCTACAATGAGCAGTTCTTC
TRBV11-2,TRBD1,many,TRBJ2-7,CASSLDLGQGRTREQYF,TGTGCCAGCAGCTTAGATCTGGGACAGGGTAGGACGCGGGAGCAGTACTTC
TRBV6-2/TRBV6-3,TRBD2,few,TRBJ2-7,CASSLTGLVFDEQYF,TGTGCCAGCAGTTTGACGGGACTAGTGTTCGACGAGCAGTACTTC
TRBV6-1,TRBD2,many,TRBJ2-3,CASSTGLTSTDTQYF,TGTGCCAGCAGTACGGGACTAACAAGCACAGATACGCAGTATTTT
TRBV5-5,TRBD2,many,TRBJ2-1,CASSLYPKLAVNNEQFF,TGTGCCAGCAGCTTGTATCCTAAACTAGCGGTAAACAATGAGCAGTTCTTC
TRBV6-2/TRBV6-3,TRBD2,few,TRBJ2-7,CASSYDAGVSSYEQYF,TGTGCCAGCAGTTACGATGCGGGAGTGAGCTCCTACGAGCAGTACTTC
TRBV3-1,NA,NA,TRBJ1-1,CASSQDFLPGQKDTEAFF,TGTGCCAGCAGCCAAGATTTCCTACCGGGACAAAAGGACACTGAAGCTTTCTTT
TRBV7-6,NA,many,TRBJ2-1,CASSSEPVTYNEQFF,TGTGCCAGCAGCTCCGAGCCAGTTACGTACAATGAGCAGTTCTTC
TRBV5-1,TRBD2,few,TRBJ2-2,CASSRGGDSGGELFF,TGCGCCAGCAGTCGGGGAGGGGACTCCGGCGGGGAGCTGTTTTTT
TRBV20-1,NA,NA,TRBJ1-5,CSASLDSNQPQHF,TGCAGTGCTAGCTTGGACAGCAATCAGCCCCAGCATTTT
TRBV3-1,TRBD1,many,TRBJ2-5,CASSRTGGTETQYF,TGTGCCAGCAGCCGGACAGGGGGGACAGAGACCCAGTACTTC
TRBV12-3/TRBV12-4,NA,many,TRBJ2-1,CASSLEGGVNEQFF,TGTGCCAGCAGTTTGGAGGGTGGTGTCAATGAGCAGTTCTTC
TRBV3-1,NA,many,TRBJ1-1,CASSHPLTDPFF,TGTGCCAGCAGCCACCCTTTGACAGACCCTTTCTTT
TRBV2,NA,many,TRBJ2-3,CASSDSYTDTQYF,TGTGCCAGCAGTGACTCTTACACAGATACGCAGTATTTT
TRBV3-1,TRBD2,many,TRBJ2-1,CASSPAGRALVDEQFF,TGTGCCAGCAGCCCCGCTGGGAGGGCCTTAGTCGATGAGCAGTTCTTC
TRBV28,NA,few,TRBJ2-7,CASSGLAGSYEQYF,TGTGCCAGCAGTGGGCTCGCGGGGTCCTACGAGCAGTACTTC
TRBV9,TRBD1,few,TRBJ2-2,CASSYQMTGMNTGELFF,TGTGCCAGCAGCTACCAGATGACAGGGATGAACACCGGGGAGCTGTTTTTT
TRBV27,TRBD1,NA,TRBJ2-7,CASSFGTGNYEQYF,TGTGCCAGCAGTTTTGGGACAGGGAACTACGAGCAGTACTTC
TRBV5-6,NA,many,TRBJ2-3,CASSLGIAVTDTQYF,TGTGCCAGCAGCTTGGGTATAGCGGTCACAGATACGCAGTATTTT
TRBV3-1,NA,many,TRBJ2-3,CASSHGLFTDTQYF,TGTGCCAGCAGCCACGGACTATTCACAGATACGCAGTATTTT
TRBV5-4,NA,many,TRBJ1-1,CASSLPAEMNTEAFF,TGTGCCAGCAGCTTGCCTGCGGAGATGAACACTGAAGCTTTCTTT
TRBV4-1,NA,few,TRBJ2-7,CASSQGQVTYEQYF,TGCGCCAGCAGCCAAGGTCAAGTCACCTACGAGCAGTACTTC
TRBV28,TRBD1,NA,TRBJ1-1,CASSHRDSTHGEAFF,TGTGCCAGCAGTCACCGGGACAGCACCCATGGGGAAGCTTTCTTT
TRBV5-1,NA,NA,TRBJ1-5,CASSPTGNSNQPQHF,TGCGCCAGCAGCCCCACAGGAAATAGCAATCAGCCCCAGCATTTT
TRBV6-1,TRBD1,NA,TRBJ2-7,CASRGQSPYEQYF,TGTGCCAGCAGGGGACAGTCCCCCTACGAGCAGTACTTC
TRBV5-5,NA,many,TRBJ1-1,CASSLTVGNTEAFF,TGTGCCAGCAGCCTGACAGTGGGGAACACTGAAGCTTTCTTT
TRBV20-1,TRBD2,few,TRBJ2-7,CSANLAGVYEQYF,TGCAGTGCTAACCTAGCGGGAGTTTACGAGCAGTACTTC
TRBV19,NA,many,TRBJ2-3,CASSVRLTDTQYF,TGTGCCAGTAGTGTCCGGCTGACAGATACGCAGTATTTT
TRBV6-1,TRBD2,few,TRBJ2-3,CASSETSGGLSTDTQYF,TGTGCCAGCAGTGAGACTAGCGGGGGCCTAAGCACAGATACGCAGTATTTT
TRBV7-8,TRBD2,many,TRBJ2-7,CASSSVAGGNEQYF,TGTGCCAGCAGCTCCGTAGCGGGAGGGAACGAGCAGTACTTC
TRBV30,NA,many,TRBJ1-4,CAWTDKNNEKLFF,TGTGCCTGGACCGACAAAAATAATGAAAAACTGTTTTTT
TRBV18,NA,NA,TRBJ2-1,CASSPPSGLSYNEQFF,TGTGCCAGCTCACCACCTAGCGGTCTTTCCTACAATGAGCAGTTCTTC
TRBV5-6,NA,few,TRBJ1-3,CASSLGAGLGNTIYF,TGTGCCAGCAGCTTGGGGGCAGGTTTAGGCAACACCATATATTTT
TRBV20-1,TRBD2,many,TRBJ2-5,CSASYRLAEETQYF,TGCAGTGCTAGTTACCGACTAGCGGAAGAGACCCAGTACTTC
TRBV3-1,NA,many,TRBJ2-7,CASSQLGTPNYEQYF,TGTGCCAGCAGCCAACTTGGGACTCCAAACTACGAGCAGTACTTC
TRBV28,TRBD1,few,TRBJ2-7,CASREIRTGPVGEQYF,TGTGCCAGCAGAGAGATTCGGACAGGCCCCGTGGGGGAGCAGTACTTC
TRBV11-2,TRBD2,many,TRBJ2-3,CASSLETSVLSTDTQYF,TGTGCCAGCAGCTTAGAGACTAGCGTCCTTAGCACAGATACGCAGTATTTT
TRBV20-1,NA,many,TRBJ2-1,CSARNSERPSSYNEQFF,TGCAGTGCTAGAAACTCGGAGCGGCCGAGCTCCTACAATGAGCAGTTCTTC
TRBV29-1,TRBD2,few,TRBJ2-7,CSVEGQREGLAQYF,TGCAGCGTTGAGGGCCAGCGGGAGGGCCTAGCGCAGTACTTC
TRBV9,NA,NA,TRBJ2-1,CASSPGTNNEQLF,TGTGCCAGCAGCCCCGGGACCAACAATGAGCAGCTCTTC
TRBV12-3/TRBV12-4,TRBD2,few,TRBJ2-3,CASIPGVGTNPNTQYF,TGTGCCAGCATCCCCGGGGTGGGGACTAACCCAAATACGCAGTATTTT
TRBV19,TRBD1,few,TRBJ2-5,CASSMNRGETQYF,TGTGCCAGTAGTATGAACAGGGGGGAGACCCAGTACTTC
TRBV4-1,NA,many,TRBJ2-3,CASSQDGGTDTQYF,TGCGCCAGCAGCCAAGACGGCGGCACAGATACGCAGTATTTT
TRBV15,NA,few,TRBJ1-2,CATSRGTAYYGYTF,TGTGCCACCAGCAGAGGGACAGCATACTATGGCTACACCTTC
TRBV30,NA,many,TRBJ2-1,CAWSVGAGTTEQFF,TGTGCCTGGAGTGTAGGTGCAGGAACGACCGAGCAGTTCTTC
TRBV29-1,NA,NA,TRBJ2-5,CSVEDYQETQYF,TGCAGCGTTGAAGATTACCAAGAGACCCAGTACTTC
TRBV19,TRBD1,NA,TRBJ2-7,CASSASLQTGRLSSYEQYF,TGTGCCAGTAGTGCTTCCCTTCAGACAGGGCGATTAAGCTCCTACGAGCAGTACTTC
TRBV28,NA,NA,TRBJ1-1,CASSLEFRGNTEAFF,TGTGCCAGCAGTTTAGAGTTTCGGGGGAACACTGAAGCTTTCTTT